This record concerns one TCR beta chain sequence. The V gene lost 8 bases and the J gene lost 5 bases, with 18 bases spanning the gap. There are 15 residues in the CDR3. CDR1 is MDHEN and CDR2 is SYDVKM in the germline V gene. The record originates from a study of blood T cell repertoires in COVID-19. Study details: COVID-19 samples from acute and convalescent phases originated in the United States, Italy and Spain.

Study processing details: The authors estimated nucleated cell counts from reference gene primer amplification. The protocol was immunoSEQ multiplex PCR, while the TCRdb copy is restricted to in-frame clones and leaves out a portion. That table gives V, J and clone size, and the DNA gave D and trimming. This sample has 140,000 to 150,000 clones, with roughly three quarters found just once. V is TRBV28 and J is TRBJ1-4; unclear D gene. The receptor comes from a man aged 55-75 years with acute or convalescent COVID-19. Sequencing was performed on peripheral blood. In DNA, the CDR3 is TGTGCCAGCGTATCGTCGGCAGGAAGGAATGAAAAACTGTTTTTT. Protein sequence: CASVSSAGRNEKLFF. The whole variable domain, filled in from reference TRBV28 and TRBJ1-4, reads DVKVTQSSRYLVKRTGEKVFLECVQDMDHENMFWYRQDPGLGLRLIYFSYDVKMKEKGDIPEGYSVSREKKERFSLILESASTNQTSMYLCASVSSAGRNEKLFFGSGTQLSVL.